Below, one T cell receptor beta chain is given with its context. V lost 4 bases and J 6 bases, leaving 13 bases between the germline ends. Germline lookup yields CDR1 SGHNT and CDR2 YYREEE (reference sequence). This CDR3 is 14 amino acids long. This entry belongs to a study of shared clonotypes between healthy human individuals. Generated by immunoSEQ multiplex PCR, the TCRdb table keeps only in-frame clones and is missing some. The sample carries 2,500,000 or so clones, under 95% recorded once. V and J are TRBV5-4 and TRBJ1-4; D is uncertain. The sequence derives from a man aged 18-30 years in good health. Some clones in this sample may be carry-over from other donors' samples. What was sequenced was naive CD4+ T cells from PBMCs. Subset reported: CD45RA+ positively selected. CDR3 nucleotide sequence: TGTGCCAGCAGCGTCCGATCCAGTGATGAAAAACTGTTTTTT. This gives the protein CASSVRSSDEKLFF.